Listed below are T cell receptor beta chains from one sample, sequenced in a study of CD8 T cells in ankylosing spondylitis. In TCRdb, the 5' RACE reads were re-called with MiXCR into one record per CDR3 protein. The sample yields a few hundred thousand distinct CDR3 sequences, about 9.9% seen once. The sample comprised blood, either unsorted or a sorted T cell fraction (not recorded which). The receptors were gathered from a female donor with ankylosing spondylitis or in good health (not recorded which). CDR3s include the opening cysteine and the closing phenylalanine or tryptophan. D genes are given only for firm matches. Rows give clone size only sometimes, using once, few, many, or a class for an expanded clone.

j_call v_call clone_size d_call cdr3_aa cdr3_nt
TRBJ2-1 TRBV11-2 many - CASSFRVRGIYNEQFF TGTGCCAGCAGCTTCAGGGTTCGGGGGATCTACAATGAGCAGTTCTTC
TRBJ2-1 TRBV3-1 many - CASSQTNGGPHVSYNEQFF TGTGCCAGCAGCCAGACAAACGGGGGCCCCCATGTATCCTACAATGAGCAGTTCTTC
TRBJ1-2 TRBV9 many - CASSPRQTDNYYGYTF TGTGCCAGCTCGCCTCGACAAACAGATAACTACTATGGCTACACCTTC
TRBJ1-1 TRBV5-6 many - CASSLAGPTEAFF TGTGCCAGCAGCTTGGCGGGACCGACTGAAGCTTTCTTT
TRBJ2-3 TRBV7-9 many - CASLLWGGRTDTQYF TGTGCCAGTTTGTTGTGGGGTGGTCGGACAGATACGCAGTATTTT
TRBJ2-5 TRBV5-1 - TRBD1 CASTLQGNQETQYF TGCGCCAGCACCCTACAGGGGAACCAAGAGACCCAGTACTTC
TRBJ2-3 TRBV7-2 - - CASKGPGGGSTDTQYF TGTGCCAGCAAGGGCCCGGGGGGCGGTAGCACAGATACGCAGTATTTT
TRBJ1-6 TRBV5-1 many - CASSLLGRNSPLHF TGCGCCAGCAGCTTGCTGGGGAGGAATTCACCCCTCCACTTT
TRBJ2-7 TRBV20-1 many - CSARFSRGVSYEQYF TGCAGTGCTAGATTCTCTCGCGGGGTCTCCTACGAGCAGTACTTC
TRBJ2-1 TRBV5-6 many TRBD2 CASSDTSGHSNEQFF TGTGCCAGCAGCGACACTAGCGGCCATTCCAATGAGCAGTTCTTC
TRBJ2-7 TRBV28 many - CASSTRTLSYEQYF TGTGCCAGCAGTACCCGGACCCTCTCCTACGAGCAGTACTTC
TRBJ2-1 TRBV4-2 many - CASSQEGGTGMNYNEQFF TGTGCCAGCAGCCAAGAGGGTGGGACGGGCATGAACTACAATGAGCAGTTCTTC
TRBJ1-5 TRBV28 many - CASSLMRGQPQHF TGTGCCAGCAGTTTAATGCGGGGCCAGCCCCAGCATTTT
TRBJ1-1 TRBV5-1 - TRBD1 CANSPGQGITEAFF TGCGCCAACAGCCCGGGACAGGGTATCACTGAAGCTTTCTTT
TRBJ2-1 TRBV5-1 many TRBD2 CASSLSPGLAGGRSEQFF TGCGCCAGCAGCTTGTCACCAGGACTAGCGGGGGGGCGGAGTGAGCAGTTCTTC
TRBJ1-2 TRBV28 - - CASRATPNYGYTF TGTGCCAGCAGGGCGACACCAAACTATGGCTACACCTTC
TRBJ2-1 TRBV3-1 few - CASSQEGQGSSYNEQFF TGTGCCAGCAGCCAAGAAGGCCAGGGGAGCTCCTACAATGAGCAGTTCTTC
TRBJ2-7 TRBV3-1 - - CASSQSTGTGEQYF TGTGCCAGCAGCCAAAGCACAGGGACGGGGGAGCAGTACTTC
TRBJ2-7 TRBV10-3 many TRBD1 CASTEAGGSNEQYF TGTGCCAGCACAGAGGCAGGGGGTAGCAACGAGCAGTACTTC
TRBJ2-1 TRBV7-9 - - CASSPPEALRRHEQFF TGTGCCAGCAGCCCTCCCGAGGCCTTGAGGAGACATGAGCAGTTCTTC
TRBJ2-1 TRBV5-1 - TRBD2 CASKKSGGGLAGGTNEQFF TGCGCCAGCAAGAAGTCCGGTGGGGGACTAGCGGGAGGTACAAATGAGCAGTTCTTC
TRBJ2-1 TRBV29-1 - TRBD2 CSVGSSGTLIEQFF TGCAGCGTTGGAAGTAGCGGGACTCTCATTGAGCAGTTCTTC